The sequence of this TCR beta chain was determined in a study of control samples from healthy donors and cancer patients. V was cut by 7 bases and J by 6 bases, with 13 bases left in between. The CDR3 is made up of 12 amino acids. CDR1 is MNHEY and CDR2 is SVGAGI in the germline V gene. This clone was observed a handful of times. Sequencing used immunoSEQ multiplex PCR; TCRdb keeps in-frame clones, though not all of them. The table shows 70,000 to 75,000 clones, with under 90% occurring only once. The V call is TRBV6-5, the J call TRBJ2-7; a possible D gene is TRBD1 (6 bases). Sequences were obtained from PBMCs. The receptor was isolated from a man in his 60s with lung cancer. CDR3 protein: CASTVQGFEQYF. The CDR3 region has the DNA TGTGCCAGCACCGTACAGGGTTTCGAGCAGTACTTC.